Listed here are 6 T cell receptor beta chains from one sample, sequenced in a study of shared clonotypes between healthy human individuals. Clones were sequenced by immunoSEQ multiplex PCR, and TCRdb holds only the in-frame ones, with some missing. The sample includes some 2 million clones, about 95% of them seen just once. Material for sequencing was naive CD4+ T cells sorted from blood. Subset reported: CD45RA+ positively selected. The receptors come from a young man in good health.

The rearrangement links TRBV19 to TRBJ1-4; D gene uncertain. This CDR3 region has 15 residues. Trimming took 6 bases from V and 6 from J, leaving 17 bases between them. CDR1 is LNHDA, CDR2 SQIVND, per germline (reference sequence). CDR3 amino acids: CASRAPRVVDEKLFF. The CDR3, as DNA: TGTGCCAGTAGGGCCCCGAGGGTCGTTGATGAAAAACTGTTTTTT. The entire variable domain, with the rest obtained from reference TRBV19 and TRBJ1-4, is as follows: DGGITQSPKYLFRKEGQNVTLSCEQNLNHDAMYWYRQDPGQGLRLIYYSQIVNDFQKGDIAEGYSVSREKKESFPLTVTSAQKNPTAFYLCASRAPRVVDEKLFFGSGTQLSVL.

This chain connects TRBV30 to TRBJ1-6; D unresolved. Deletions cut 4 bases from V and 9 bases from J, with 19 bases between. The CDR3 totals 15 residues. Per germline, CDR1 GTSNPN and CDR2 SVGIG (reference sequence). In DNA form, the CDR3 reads TGTGCCTGGACCTCAGGACTCGGTGGTGGTTCACCCCTCCACTTT. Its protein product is CAWTSGLGGGSPLHF. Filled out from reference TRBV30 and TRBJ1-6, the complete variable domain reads SQTIHQWPATLVQPVGSPLSLECTVEGTSNPNLYWYRQAAGRGLQLLFYSVGIGQISSEVPQNLSASRPQDRQFILSSKKLLLSDSGFYLCAWTSGLGGGSPLHFGNGTRLTVT.

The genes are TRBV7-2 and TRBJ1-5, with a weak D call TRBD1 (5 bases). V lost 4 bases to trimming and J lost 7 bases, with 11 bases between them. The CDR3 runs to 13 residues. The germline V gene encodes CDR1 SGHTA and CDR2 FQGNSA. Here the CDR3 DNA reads TGTGCCAGCAGCTCCCACTGGGACCAGCCCCAGCATTTT. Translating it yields CASSSHWDQPQHF. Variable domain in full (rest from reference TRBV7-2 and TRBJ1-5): GAGVSQSPSNKVTEKGKDVELRCDPISGHTALYWYRQSLGQGLEFLIYFQGNSAPDKSGLPSDRFSAERTGGSVSTLTIQRTQQEDSAVYLCASSSHWDQPQHFGDGTRLSIL.

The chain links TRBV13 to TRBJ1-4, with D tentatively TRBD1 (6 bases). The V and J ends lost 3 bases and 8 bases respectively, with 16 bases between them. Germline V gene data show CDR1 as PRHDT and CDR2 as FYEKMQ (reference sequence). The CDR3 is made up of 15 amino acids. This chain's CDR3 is CASSFRQARGEKLFF. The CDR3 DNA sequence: TGTGCCAGCAGCTTTAGACAGGCCAGGGGCGAAAAACTGTTTTTT.

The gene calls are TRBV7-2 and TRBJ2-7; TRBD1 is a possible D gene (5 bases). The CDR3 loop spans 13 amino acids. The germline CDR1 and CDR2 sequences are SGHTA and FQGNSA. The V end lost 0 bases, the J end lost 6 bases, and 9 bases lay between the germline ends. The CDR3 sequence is CASSLAPGPEQYF. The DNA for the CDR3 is TGTGCCAGCAGCTTAGCTCCAGGGCCCGAGCAGTACTTC.

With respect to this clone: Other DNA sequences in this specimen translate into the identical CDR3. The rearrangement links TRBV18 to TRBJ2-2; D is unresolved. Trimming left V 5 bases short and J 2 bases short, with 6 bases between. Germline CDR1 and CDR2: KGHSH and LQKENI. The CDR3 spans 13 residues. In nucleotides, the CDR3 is TGTGCCAGCTCAGACGGAAACACCGGGGAGCTGTTTTTT. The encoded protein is CASSDGNTGELFF.